This is a list of T cell receptor beta chains from one sample in a study of regulatory T cells in long-lasting Graves disease. TCRdb ran MiXCR on the multiplex PCR reads and lists one entry per CDR3 protein. In the table there are more than 650,000 distinct CDR3 sequences, 30% of which are singletons. Here the sequenced sample was peripheral blood mononuclear cells (PBMCs), taken when the disease was refractory, from a patient treated with antithyroid drugs. The receptors derive from a female donor with Graves disease. The CDR3 runs from the conserved cysteine through the conserved F or W. D genes are given only for firm matches. Rows give clone size only sometimes, using once, few, many, or a class for an expanded clone.

v_call	j_call	cdr3_length	clone_size	d_call	cdr3_aa	cdr3_nt
TRBV3-1	TRBJ2-3	17	NA	TRBD2	CASSLRLGAGVTDTQYF	TGTGCCAGCAGCCTTCGCCTTGGCGCGGGAGTCACGGATACGCAGTATTTT
TRBV20-1	TRBJ2-5	15	NA	NA	CSARHRGKNRGTQYF	TGCAGTGCTAGACACCGGGGGAAAAACAGAGGGACCCAGTACTTC
TRBV5-1	TRBJ2-5	16	once	TRBD2	CASSLDELAGKETQYF	TGCGCCAGCAGCTTGGATGAACTAGCGGGAAAGGAGACCCAGTACTTC
TRBV6-1	TRBJ1-6	13	NA	NA	CASSRGVNSPLHF	TGTGCCAGCAGTCGAGGGGTGAATTCACCCCTCCACTTT
TRBV18	TRBJ1-5	14	NA	NA	CASSPEGGDQPQHF	TGTGCCAGCTCACCGGAGGGAGGCGATCAGCCCCAGCATTTT
TRBV20-1	TRBJ1-5	15	NA	NA	CSASWGTPSNQPQHF	TGCAGTGCTAGTTGGGGGACACCTAGCAATCAGCCCCAGCATTTT
TRBV30	TRBJ1-5	14	NA	NA	CAWRGVGDGQPQHF	TGTGCCTGGAGAGGAGTAGGGGATGGTCAGCCCCAGCATTTT
TRBV25-1	TRBJ2-5	17	many	NA	CASSDVGKGDVLGTQYF	TGTGCCAGCAGTGACGTCGGGAAGGGGGATGTTTTGGGGACCCAGTACTTC
TRBV27	TRBJ2-7	13	NA	TRBD2	CASRGLAGGLQYF	TGTGCCAGCAGGGGACTAGCGGGAGGTCTACAGTACTTC
TRBV7-3	TRBJ1-1	13	many	NA	CASSRNPGTEAFF	TGTGCCAGCAGCCGTAACCCAGGCACTGAAGCTTTCTTT
TRBV20-1	TRBJ2-7	15	NA	NA	CSATIGGSYSYEQYF	TGCAGTGCTACGATTGGGGGGTCCTATTCCTACGAGCAGTACTTC
TRBV30	TRBJ1-1	12	once	NA	CAWGQSNTEAFF	TGTGCCTGGGGACAATCGAACACTGAAGCTTTCTTT
TRBV6-5	TRBJ1-1	13	NA	NA	CASSSVRATEAFF	TGTGCCAGCAGTTCAGTTCGGGCCACTGAAGCTTTCTTT
TRBV19	TRBJ1-6	15	NA	NA	CASSRETQPNSPLHF	TGTGCCAGTAGCCGAGAGACACAGCCCAATTCACCCCTCCACTTT
TRBV24-1	TRBJ2-1	15	few	TRBD1	CATSDPSRDRGNQFF	TGTGCCACCAGTGACCCGAGCCGGGACAGGGGTAATCAGTTCTTC
TRBV28	TRBJ1-1	13	NA	NA	CASSFLRASEAFF	TGTGCCAGCAGTTTTCTGCGGGCGTCTGAAGCTTTCTTT
TRBV2	TRBJ2-2	14	NA	NA	CASSPRTYTGELFF	TGTGCCAGCTCACCAAGGACATACACCGGGGAGCTGTTTTTT
TRBV6-9	TRBJ1-1	14	NA	NA	CASSYYRDNTEAFF	TGTGCCAGCAGTTACTACAGGGACAACACTGAAGCTTTCTTT
TRBV20-1	TRBJ2-5	14	few	TRBD1	CSARERTGGETQYF	TGCAGTGCTAGAGAAAGGACAGGGGGAGAGACCCAGTACTTC
TRBV29-1	TRBJ1-4	13	NA	TRBD1	CSVSGQGHEKLFF	TGCAGCGTATCGGGACAGGGTCATGAAAAACTGTTTTTT
TRBV30	TRBJ1-1	13	NA	NA	CAWSPLWGTEAFF	TGTGCCTGGAGCCCCCTGTGGGGCACTGAAGCTTTCTTT
TRBV11-2	TRBJ2-7	13	many	NA	CASSGGTTYEQYF	TGTGCCAGCAGCGGCGGGACCACCTACGAGCAGTACTTC
TRBV20-1	TRBJ1-2	15	NA	NA	CSARAPGLANYGYTF	TGCAGTGCTAGGGCCCCGGGTCTAGCTAACTATGGCTACACCTTC
TRBV12-3/TRBV12-4	TRBJ2-3	20	few	TRBD2	CASSLKLLPRAGGGTDTQYF	TGTGCCAGCAGTTTAAAGCTTCTACCGCGGGCGGGAGGGGGTACAGATACGCAGTATTTT
TRBV6-1	TRBJ1-1	16	NA	TRBD1	CASSAFSGTGGTEAFF	TGTGCCAGCAGTGCCTTCTCCGGGACAGGGGGCACTGAAGCTTTCTTT
TRBV3-1	TRBJ2-7	15	few	NA	CASSQSGETTYEQYF	TGTGCCAGCAGCCAATCGGGGGAGACCACCTACGAGCAGTACTTC
TRBV20-1	TRBJ2-3	12	few	NA	CSARDQGNTQYF	TGCAGTGCTAGAGATCAGGGAAATACGCAGTATTTT
TRBV19	TRBJ1-1	12	NA	NA	CASSSVGTLAFF	TGTGCCAGTAGTTCTGTTGGCACTTTAGCTTTCTTT
TRBV2	TRBJ2-2	11	NA	NA	CASIGQGELFF	TGTGCCAGCATAGGACAGGGGGAGCTGTTTTTT
TRBV12-3/TRBV12-4	TRBJ1-4	15	many	TRBD1	CASSYGTGGNEKLFF	TGTGCCAGCAGTTACGGGACAGGAGGAAATGAAAAACTGTTTTTT
TRBV6-1	TRBJ1-1	14	many	TRBD1	CASSDGQGGTEAFF	TGTGCCAGCAGTGACGGACAGGGGGGCACTGAAGCTTTCTTT
TRBV7-9	TRBJ1-2	12	NA	NA	CASSLGDLGYTF	TGTGCCAGCAGCTTAGGGGACTTAGGCTACACCTTC
TRBV29-1	TRBJ2-7	13	NA	NA	CSVEDRGAYEQYF	TGCAGCGTTGAAGACAGGGGAGCTTACGAGCAGTACTTC
TRBV28	TRBJ2-4	14	few	NA	CASSLTAPGDIQYF	TGTGCCAGCAGTTTGACAGCGCCAGGGGACATTCAGTACTTC
TRBV6-1	TRBJ2-2	16	NA	TRBD2	CASRHQLAANTGELFF	TGTGCCAGCAGGCACCAACTAGCGGCGAACACCGGGGAGCTGTTTTTT
TRBV10-3	TRBJ1-1	13	few	NA	CAISDDSNTEAFF	TGTGCCATCAGTGACGACAGTAACACTGAAGCTTTCTTT
TRBV6-5	TRBJ2-7	17	many	TRBD2	CASSYEGRAGSSYEQYF	TGTGCCAGCAGTTACGAGGGACGAGCGGGAAGCTCCTACGAGCAGTACTTC
TRBV6-2/TRBV6-3	TRBJ1-5	14	NA	NA	CASSYLGVGQPQHF	TGTGCCAGCAGTTACTTGGGGGTAGGGCAGCCCCAGCATTTT
TRBV20-1	TRBJ1-2	14	NA	TRBD1	CSARLTGTEAGYTF	TGCAGTGCTAGACTAACCGGGACAGAAGCTGGCTACACCTTC
TRBV28	TRBJ1-3	15	NA	NA	CASSPGGLSGNTIYF	TGTGCCAGCAGTCCCGGGGGGCTCTCTGGAAACACCATATATTTT
TRBV3-1	TRBJ2-5	14	NA	TRBD1	CASRLQGARETQYF	TGTGCCAGCAGACTACAGGGGGCGCGGGAGACCCAGTACTTC
TRBV27	TRBJ1-5	14	NA	NA	CASNPVGSNQPQHF	TGTGCCAGCAATCCCGTGGGTAGCAATCAGCCCCAGCATTTT
TRBV20-1	TRBJ1-1	15	few	NA	CSARDAGSPLSEAFF	TGCAGTGCTAGAGATGCCGGGTCGCCCCTTAGTGAAGCTTTCTTT
TRBV5-1	TRBJ1-1	16	once	NA	CASSSGGDGPIYEAFF	TGCGCCAGCAGCTCGGGGGGAGACGGGCCTATCTATGAAGCTTTCTTT
TRBV2	TRBJ1-3	14	NA	NA	CASTERFSGNTIYF	TGTGCCAGCACCGAGAGATTCTCTGGAAACACCATATATTTT
TRBV29-1	TRBJ1-2	14	few	TRBD1	CSVDVGQGGFGYTF	TGCAGCGTTGACGTCGGCCAGGGGGGCTTTGGCTACACCTTC
TRBV4-2	TRBJ1-2	17	NA	NA	CASSQDSDRTNLYGYTF	TGTGCCAGCAGCCAAGACTCCGATCGAACCAATTTATATGGCTACACCTTC
TRBV11-1	TRBJ2-2	12	many	NA	CASSRFDGELFF	TGTGCCAGCAGCCGATTTGACGGGGAGCTGTTTTTT